This T cell receptor beta chain is drawn from a study of identical twins. Among all donors, each was a healthy Caucasian. Germline trimming cut 1 base from V and 2 bases from J; bases unmatched to any gene: 5. There are 16 residues in the CDR3. Germline CDR1 reads LGHNA; CDR2 reads YSLEER. Each CDR3 protein is one row after TCRdb ran MiXCR on the 5' RACE reads. The table lists about 220,000 distinct CDR3 sequences, approximately 8.3% of them singletons. A word on this clonotype: Its target is unknown.

Study-wide findings and caveats: The same donors were not followed; conclusions instead depended on cross-sectional statistical analysis.

These same records also appear under a second study, on yellow fever vaccine responses in identical twins.

Sequencing was carried out using memory (CD45RO+) T cells sorted from blood. The chain uses TRBV4-3 and TRBJ2-5; 9 nucleotides line up with TRBD2. The clonotype comes from a woman younger than 35 in good health. The CDR3 region has the DNA TGCGCCAGCAGCCAAGGATCCGCGGGAGGGCAAGAGACCCAGTACTTC. Translated, it gives CASSQGSAGGQETQYF.